This T cell receptor beta chain was identified during a study of cytomegalovirus exposure and HLA in healthy donors. V was clipped by 6 bases and J by 6 bases, with 14 bases between them. This CDR3 is 13 amino acids long. The germline gives CDR1 MGHDK, CDR2 SYGVNS. Healthy bone marrow donors made up the donors. Donors had nominal health at sampling but likely had unrecorded immune exposures. PCR used 60 Vbeta primers and 13 Jbeta primers. Data came from immunoSEQ multiplex PCR; TCRdb stores just in-frame clones and leaves some out. The sample consists of 200,000 or so clones, approximately 79% of them appearing once. Worth noting for this clone: Antigen specificity is unknown.

Whole-study results and caveats: Later analysis identified several of the most significant clusters that appeared linked to common viral pathogens. Productive rates of about 87% or about 30% were seen for most TCR beta V segments in an earlier analysis.

The sequenced material came from PBMCs. The V call is TRBV25-1, the J call TRBJ1-1; D remains ambiguous. The clonotype originates from a man in his fifties or sixties in good health and CMV-seronegative. For the CDR3, the DNA is TGTGCCAGCAGAGCGGCTCTCATGGCTGAAGCTTTCTTT. Its protein product is CASRAALMAEAFF.